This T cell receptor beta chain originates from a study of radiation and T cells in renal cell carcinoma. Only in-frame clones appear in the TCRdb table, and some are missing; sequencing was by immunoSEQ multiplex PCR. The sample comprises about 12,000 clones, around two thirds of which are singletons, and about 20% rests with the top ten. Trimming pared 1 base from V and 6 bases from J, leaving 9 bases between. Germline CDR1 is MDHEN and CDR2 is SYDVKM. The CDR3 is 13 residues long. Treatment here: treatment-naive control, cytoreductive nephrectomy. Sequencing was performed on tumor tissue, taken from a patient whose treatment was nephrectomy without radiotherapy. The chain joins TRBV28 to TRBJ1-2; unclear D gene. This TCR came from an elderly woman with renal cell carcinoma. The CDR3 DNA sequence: TGTGCCAGCAGTTTATCTCCCACCAATGGCTACACCTTC. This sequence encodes CASSLSPTNGYTF.